Below, 17 T cell receptor beta chains from the same sample are listed, as sequenced in a study of neurological immune-mediated disorders. TCRdb reprocessed the 5' RACE reads with MiXCR, giving one entry per CDR3 protein. The sample lists tens of thousands of distinct CDR3 sequences; 4% to 5.5% were seen once. The sample comprised PBMCs. These receptors were taken from a woman aged 55-70 years with multiple sclerosis.

This clonotype has at least ten counts. The chain carries TRBV20-1 and TRBJ2-1; no firm D call. The CDR3 loop spans 11 amino acids. Trimming left V 5 bases short and J 3 bases short, with 5 bases between. Germline values: CDR1 DFQATT, CDR2 SNEGSKA (reference sequence). The CDR3 sequence: CSASDYNEQFF. CDR3 DNA sequence: TGCAGTGCTTCCGACTACAATGAGCAGTTCTTC.

This clonotype was picked up many times. V and J are TRBV7-2 and TRBJ1-6, with no clear D. From germline, CDR1 is SGHTA and CDR2 FQGNSA. The germline V and J ends were trimmed by 3 bases and 9 bases, with 15 bases remaining between them. The CDR3 contains 15 residues. The CDR3 sequence is CASSLEARSSSPLHF. The CDR3 DNA follows: TGTGCCAGCAGCTTGGAGGCCCGATCGAGTTCACCCCTCCACTTT.

A word on this clonotype: A much larger clone is a single base away; this may be a read error. V gene TRBV25-1 combines with J gene TRBJ1-5; D unclear. V was pared by 2 bases and J by 7 bases, with 12 bases between. Germline V gene data show CDR1 as MGHDK and CDR2 as SYGVNS. This CDR3 has 14 residues. The CDR3 here is CASSEPGKGQPQHF. Written as DNA, the CDR3 is TGTGCCAGCAGTGAACCGGGAAAGGGACAGCCCCAGCATTTT.

This clonotype was counted many times. V gene TRBV10-3 combines with J gene TRBJ2-7; D not resolved. Per the germline V gene, CDR1 is ENHRY and CDR2 is SYGVKD. The length of the CDR3 is 15 residues. V lost 0 bases and J lost 3, with 12 bases in between. The CDR3 DNA reads TGTGCCATCAGTGAGTCCGACCCCTCGGGCTACGAGCAGTACGTC. Its translation: CAISESDPSGYEQYV.

This clonotype was seen at least ten times. The V gene is TRBV10-3, the J gene TRBJ1-6; no clear D. The V end lost 0 bases, the J end lost 10 bases, and 10 bases lay between the germline ends. The CDR3 length is 14 residues. Germline V lookup: CDR1 ENHRY, CDR2 SYGVKD. The CDR3: CAISESGRESPLHF. As DNA, the CDR3 is TGTGCCATCAGTGAGTCAGGGAGAGAATCACCCCTCCACTTT.

V gene TRBV20-1 combines with J gene TRBJ1-6; D remains unclear. CDR3 length: 12 residues. Trimming removed 4 bases from V and 6 bases from J, with 7 bases in between. The V gene's germline CDR1 is DFQATT and CDR2 SNEGSKA (reference sequence). The CDR3 spells CSAMATNSPLHF. As DNA, the CDR3 is TGCAGTGCTATGGCCACTAATTCACCCCTCCACTTT.

At least ten counts were recorded for this clonotype. This chain connects TRBV28 to TRBJ2-5; D may be TRBD1 or TRBD2 (5 bases each). Germline CDR1 and CDR2: MDHEN and SYDVKM. The CDR3 consists of 16 residues. Trimming removed 6 bases at V and 0 bases at J, with 17 bases between. The CDR3 region has the DNA TGTGCCAGCAGCCTCTCCGGGGCCGAGTACCAAGAGACCCAGTACTTC. Translated: CASSLSGAEYQETQYF.

In this sample, this clonotype turned up many times. The genes are TRBV20-1 and TRBJ1-1; a possible D gene is TRBD1 (5 bases). Germline values: CDR1 DFQATT, CDR2 SNEGSKA (reference sequence). There are 14 residues in the CDR3. V lost 1 base and J 3 bases, leaving 12 bases between the germline ends. This CDR3 reads CSARVRGRYTEAFF. CDR3 nucleotide sequence: TGCAGTGCTAGAGTACGGGGCAGATACACTGAAGCTTTCTTT.

This clonotype was recorded at least ten times. The V and J genes are TRBV7-9 and TRBJ1-6; D not certain. The germline V and J ends were trimmed by 3 bases and 6 bases, with 3 bases remaining between them. The CDR3 is 12 residues long. The V gene's germline CDR1 is SEHNR and CDR2 FQNEAQ (reference sequence). The CDR3 reads CASSLVNSPLHF. The CDR3 DNA follows: TGTGCCAGCAGCTTGGTTAATTCACCCCTCCACTTT.

This clonotype was counted ten times or more. The rearrangement uses TRBV10-3 and TRBJ2-7; 7 positions match TRBD2. The trim removed 0 bases at V and 3 bases at J, leaving 5 bases unmatched. The CDR3 consists of 15 residues. Germline CDR1 and CDR2: ENHRY and SYGVKD. CDR3 loop: CAISESGGGVYEQYF. CDR3 DNA sequence: TGTGCCATCAGTGAGTCGGGTGGGGGGGTCTACGAGCAGTACTTC.

This clonotype was observed a few times. The V call is TRBV5-6, the J call TRBJ2-1, with TRBD2 identical over 7 bases. This CDR3 is built from 16 residues. Germline V gives CDR1 SGHDT, CDR2 YYEEEE. V dropped 4 bases and J dropped 4; count of bases not matched to a gene: 11. The CDR3 protein is CASSRWASGEYNEQFF. In DNA form, the CDR3 reads TGTGCCAGCAGCCGATGGGCTAGCGGAGAATACAATGAGCAGTTCTTC. Variable domain in full (rest from reference TRBV5-6 and TRBJ2-1): DAGVTQSPTHLIKTRGQQVTLRCSPKSGHDTVSWYQQALGQGPQFIFQYYEEEERQRGNFPDRFSGHQFPNYSSELNVNALLLGDSALYLCASSRWASGEYNEQFFGPGTRLTVL.

This clonotype was detected only a few times. The CDR3 loop is CASSPGVDSGVYNEQFF. DNA for the CDR3: TGTGCCAGCAGCCCGGGGGTTGATAGCGGAGTTTACAATGAGCAGTTCTTC. The V and J genes are TRBV12-3 or TRBV12-4 and TRBJ2-1; maybe TRBD2 (6 bases). Trimming shortened V by 6 bases and J by 4 bases, and 22 bases separated the two germline ends. The CDR3 has 17 residues.

The sample holds a few counts of this clonotype. The rearrangement uses TRBV6-2 or TRBV6-3 and TRBJ1-1, with a tentative D call TRBD1 (5 bases). The CDR3 sequence is 13 residues long. Trimming pared 2 bases from V and 4 bases from J, leaving 8 bases between. The germline CDR1 and CDR2 sequences are MNHEY and SVGEGT. CDR3 DNA: TGTGCCAGCAGTTACGGGGACTCCACTGAAGCTTTCTTT. Amino acid sequence: CASSYGDSTEAFF.

This clonotype was detected many times. The J gene is TRBJ1-5, the V gene TRBV6-2 or TRBV6-3; the D gene is possibly TRBD1 (6 bases). V shed 4 bases and J shed 2 bases, with 9 bases lying between them. The CDR3 contains 14 residues. Germline V lookup: CDR1 MNHEY, CDR2 SVGEGT. The CDR3 nucleotides read TGTGCCAGCAGTTTACAGGGTGGCAATCAGCCCCAGCATTTT. Protein sequence: CASSLQGGNQPQHF.

This clonotype has more than one count but fewer than ten. The chain is built from TRBV7-9 and TRBJ2-5; 7 bases match TRBD2. Losses at the gene ends were 3 bases for V and 4 bases for J; bases not matched to a gene: 5. Germline V lookup: CDR1 SEHNR, CDR2 FQNEAQ (reference sequence). The CDR3 is 14 amino acids. CDR3: CASSLGGGGETQYF. CDR3 coding DNA: TGTGCCAGCAGCTTGGGCGGGGGAGGAGAGACCCAGTACTTC.

As concerns this clonotype: Likely a read error: the CDR3 ends without its conserved phenylalanine or tryptophan. The rearrangement links TRBV20-1 to TRBJ2-1; the match to TRBD1 covers 8 bases. CDR3 length: 15 residues. V trimming: 2 bases; J trimming: 5 bases; junction bases outside the gene matches: 8. Per germline, CDR1 DFQATT and CDR2 SNEGSKA (reference sequence). The CDR3, as DNA: TGCAGTGCTAGACGTACAGGGGGATTCGACAATGAGCAGTTCTAC. Protein: CSARRTGGFDNEQFY.

This clonotype has at least ten counts. This sequence joins TRBV3-1 and TRBJ2-4; tentatively, D is TRBD1 (6 bases). Germline assignment: CDR1 LGHDT and CDR2 YNNKEL (reference sequence). This CDR3 contains 14 residues. V was pared by 1 base and J by 8 bases, with 12 bases between. The CDR3 DNA reads as TGTGCCAGCAGCCAAGCACAGGGCACGGACATTCAGTACTTC. Its protein is CASSQAQGTDIQYF.